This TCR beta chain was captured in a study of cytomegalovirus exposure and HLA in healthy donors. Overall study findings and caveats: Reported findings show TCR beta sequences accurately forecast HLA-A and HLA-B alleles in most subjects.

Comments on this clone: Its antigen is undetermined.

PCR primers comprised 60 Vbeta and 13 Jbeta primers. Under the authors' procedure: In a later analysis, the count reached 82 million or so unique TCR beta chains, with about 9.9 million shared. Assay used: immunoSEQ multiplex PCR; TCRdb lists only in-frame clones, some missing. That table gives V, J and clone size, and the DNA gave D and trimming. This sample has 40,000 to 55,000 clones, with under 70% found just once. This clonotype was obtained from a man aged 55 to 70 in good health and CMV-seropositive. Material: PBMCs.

CDR3 residues: CASSLGTGGSNNEQFF. The CDR3 coding sequence is TGTGCCAGCAGCTTGGGGACGGGAGGGTCCAACAATGAGCAGTTCTTC. This chain joins TRBV5-8 and TRBJ2-1, with 8 bases lining up with TRBD2. Germline V CDR1 and CDR2: SGHTS, YDEGEE. The CDR3 consists of 16 residues. With 0 bases clipped from V and 5 bases from J, the junction kept 7 bases outside the gene matches.